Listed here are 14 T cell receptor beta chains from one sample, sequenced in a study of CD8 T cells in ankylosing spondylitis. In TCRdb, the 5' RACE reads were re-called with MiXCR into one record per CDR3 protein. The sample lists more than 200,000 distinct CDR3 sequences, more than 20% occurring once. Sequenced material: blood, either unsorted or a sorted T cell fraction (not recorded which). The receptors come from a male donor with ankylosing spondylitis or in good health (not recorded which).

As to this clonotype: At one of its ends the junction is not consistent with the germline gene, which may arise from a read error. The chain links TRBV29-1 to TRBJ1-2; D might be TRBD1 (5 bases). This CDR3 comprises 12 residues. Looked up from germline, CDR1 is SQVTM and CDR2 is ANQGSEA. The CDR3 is CSVDDSNHGYTF. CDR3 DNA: TGCAGCGTTGACGACAGTAACCATGGCTACACCTTC.

In nucleotides, the CDR3 is TGTGCCATCAGTGAGTCGCTACTTACCCCCGGGAAGACCCAGTACTTC. Translation gives CAISESLLTPGKTQYF. The gene calls are TRBV10-3 and TRBJ2-5; D may be TRBD2 (5 bases). This CDR3 has 16 residues. Germline V lookup: CDR1 ENHRY, CDR2 SYGVKD. Trimming took 0 bases from V and 6 from J, leaving 17 bases between them.

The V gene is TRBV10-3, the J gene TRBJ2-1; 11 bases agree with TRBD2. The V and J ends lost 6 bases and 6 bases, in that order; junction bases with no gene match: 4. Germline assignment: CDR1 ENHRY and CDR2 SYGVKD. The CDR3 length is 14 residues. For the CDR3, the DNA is TGTGCCATCAGGGGGACTAGCGGTGCCAATGAGCAGTTCTTC. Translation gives CAIRGTSGANEQFF.

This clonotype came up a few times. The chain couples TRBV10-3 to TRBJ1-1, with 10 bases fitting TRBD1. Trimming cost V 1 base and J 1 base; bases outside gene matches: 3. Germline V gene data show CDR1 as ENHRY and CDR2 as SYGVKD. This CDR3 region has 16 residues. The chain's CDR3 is CAISELTGGANTEAFF. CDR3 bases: TGTGCCATCAGTGAGTTGACAGGGGGCGCGAACACTGAAGCTTTCTTT.

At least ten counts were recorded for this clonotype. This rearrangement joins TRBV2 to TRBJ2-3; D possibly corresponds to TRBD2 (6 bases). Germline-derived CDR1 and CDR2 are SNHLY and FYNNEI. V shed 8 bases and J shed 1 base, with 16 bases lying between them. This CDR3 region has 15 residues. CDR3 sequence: CASQIGGVRTDTQYF. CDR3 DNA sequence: TGTGCCAGCCAAATTGGCGGGGTACGCACAGATACGCAGTATTTT.

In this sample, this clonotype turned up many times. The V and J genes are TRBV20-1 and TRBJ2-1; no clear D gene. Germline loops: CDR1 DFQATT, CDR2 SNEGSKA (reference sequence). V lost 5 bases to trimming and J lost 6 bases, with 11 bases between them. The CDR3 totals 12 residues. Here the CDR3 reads CSALDRANEQFF. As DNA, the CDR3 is TGCAGTGCTTTGGATCGGGCCAATGAGCAGTTCTTC.

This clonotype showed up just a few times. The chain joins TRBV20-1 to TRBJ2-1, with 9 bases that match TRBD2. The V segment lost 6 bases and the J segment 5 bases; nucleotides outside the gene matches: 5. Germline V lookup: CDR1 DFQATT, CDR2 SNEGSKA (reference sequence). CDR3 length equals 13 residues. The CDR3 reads CSAIAGANNEQFF. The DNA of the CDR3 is TGCAGTGCAATAGCGGGGGCGAACAATGAGCAGTTCTTC.

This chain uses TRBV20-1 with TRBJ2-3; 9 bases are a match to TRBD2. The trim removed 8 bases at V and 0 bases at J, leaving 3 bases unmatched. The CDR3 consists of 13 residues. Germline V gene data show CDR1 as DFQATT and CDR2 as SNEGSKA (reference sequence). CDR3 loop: CSLSGGSTDTQYF. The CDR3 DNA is TGCAGTCTTAGCGGGGGCAGCACAGATACGCAGTATTTT.

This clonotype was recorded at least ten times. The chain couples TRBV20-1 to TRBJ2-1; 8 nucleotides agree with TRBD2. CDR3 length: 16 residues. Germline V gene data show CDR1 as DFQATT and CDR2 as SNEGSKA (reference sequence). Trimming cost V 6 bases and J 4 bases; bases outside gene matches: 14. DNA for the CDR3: TGCAGTGCCCCAGAGATAGGCCAGCGGGGGTACAATGAGCAGTTCTTC. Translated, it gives CSAPEIGQRGYNEQFF.

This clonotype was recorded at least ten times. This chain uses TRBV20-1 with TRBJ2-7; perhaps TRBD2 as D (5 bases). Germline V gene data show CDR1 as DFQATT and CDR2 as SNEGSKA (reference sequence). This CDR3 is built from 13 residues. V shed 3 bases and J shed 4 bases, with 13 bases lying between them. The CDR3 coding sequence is TGCAGTGCTAGCGGCACCCGGGGATACGAGCAGTACTTC. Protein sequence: CSASGTRGYEQYF.

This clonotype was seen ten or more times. CDR3: CATSSLTPRGSGAKNIQYF. The CDR3 DNA is TGTGCCACCAGCAGTCTAACCCCCAGGGGAAGTGGCGCCAAAAACATTCAGTACTTC. V is TRBV15 and J is TRBJ2-4; D is perhaps TRBD1 (6 bases). The CDR3 runs to 19 residues. V was trimmed by 3 bases and J by 1 base, leaving 22 bases between them. CDR1 and CDR2 from the germline V gene are LNHNV and YYDKDF (reference sequence). Variable domain in full (rest from reference TRBV15 and TRBJ2-4): DAMVIQNPRYQVTQFGKPVTLSCSQTLNHNVMYWYQQKSSQAPKLLFHYYDKDFNNEADTPDNFQSRRPNTSFCFLDIRSPGLGDTAMYLCATSSLTPRGSGAKNIQYFGAGTRLSVL.

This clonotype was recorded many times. The CDR3 sequence is CASSLEKRQYF. The CDR3 DNA reads as TGTGCCAGCAGTTTGGAGAAGCGGCAGTACTTC. The gene calls are TRBV12-3 or TRBV12-4 and TRBJ2-7; D ambiguous. V was trimmed by 3 bases and J by 9 bases, leaving 9 bases between them. CDR3 length: 11 amino acids.

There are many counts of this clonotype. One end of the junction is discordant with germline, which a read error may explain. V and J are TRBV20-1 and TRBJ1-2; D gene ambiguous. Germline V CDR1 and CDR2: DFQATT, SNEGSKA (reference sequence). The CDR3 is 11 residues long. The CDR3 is CSANVVDGYTF. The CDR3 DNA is TGCAGCGCTAACGTCGTCGATGGCTACACCTTC.

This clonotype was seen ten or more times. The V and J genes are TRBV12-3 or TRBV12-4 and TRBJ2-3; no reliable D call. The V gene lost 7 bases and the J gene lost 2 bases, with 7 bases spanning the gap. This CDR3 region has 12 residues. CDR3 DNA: TGTGCCAGCATACGGACCACAGATACGCAGTATTTT. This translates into CASIRTTDTQYF.